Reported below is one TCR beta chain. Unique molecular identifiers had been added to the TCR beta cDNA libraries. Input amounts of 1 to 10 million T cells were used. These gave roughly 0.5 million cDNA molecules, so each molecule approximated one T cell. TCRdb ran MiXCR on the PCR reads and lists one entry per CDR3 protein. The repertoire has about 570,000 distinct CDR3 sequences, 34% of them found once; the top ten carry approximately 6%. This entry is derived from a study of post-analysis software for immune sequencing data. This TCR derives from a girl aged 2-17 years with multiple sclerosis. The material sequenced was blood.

CDR3 bases: TGTGCCAGCAGGTCGGGTCATACGCAGTATTTT. Translating it yields CASRSGHTQYF. This rearrangement joins TRBV2 to TRBJ2-3; D is unresolved. This CDR3 spans 11 amino acids. Trimming took off 6 bases at V and 7 bases at J, with 8 bases between the two ends. The germline V gene encodes CDR1 SNHLY and CDR2 FYNNEI.